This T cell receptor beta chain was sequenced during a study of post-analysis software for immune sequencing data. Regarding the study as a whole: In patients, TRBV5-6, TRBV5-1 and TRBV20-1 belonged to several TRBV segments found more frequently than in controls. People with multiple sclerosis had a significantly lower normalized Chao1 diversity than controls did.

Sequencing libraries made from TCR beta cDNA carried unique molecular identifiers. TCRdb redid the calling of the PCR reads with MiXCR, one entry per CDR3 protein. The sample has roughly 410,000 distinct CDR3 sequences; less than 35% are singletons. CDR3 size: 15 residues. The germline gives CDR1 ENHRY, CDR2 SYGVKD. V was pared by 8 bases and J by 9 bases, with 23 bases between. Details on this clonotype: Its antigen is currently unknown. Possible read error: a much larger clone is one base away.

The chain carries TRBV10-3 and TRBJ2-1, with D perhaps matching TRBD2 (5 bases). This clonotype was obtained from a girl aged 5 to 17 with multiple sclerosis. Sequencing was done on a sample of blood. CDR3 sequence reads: CAIGASSGRAGEQFF. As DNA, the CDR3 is TGTGCCATCGGTGCGAGTTCCGGGCGGGCCGGTGAGCAGTTCTTC.